These T cell receptor beta chains were read from a single sample in a study of T cell changes during pregnancy in multiple sclerosis. The method was immunoSEQ multiplex PCR; TCRdb's version includes in-frame clones alone and lacks a portion of them. The sample includes tens of thousands of clones, approximately 92% of them seen just once. The sequencing input was peripheral blood. These receptors all come from a female donor with multiple sclerosis, enrolled in a pregnancy study. Both conserved end residues are part of each CDR3. The D gene is left open where the match is weak. Expanded clones get a size class; other rows say once, few or many, or leave the size out.

>TRBD1|few|TRBV19|TRBJ1-2
CASSITPPGGRGYTF
TGTGCCAGTAGTATAACCCCCCCAGGGGGCCGAGGCTACACCTTC
>-|-|TRBV18|TRBJ1-1
CASSPGQGAFF
TGTGCCAGCTCACCCGGCCAGGGCGCTTTCTTT
>-|once|TRBV6-5|TRBJ1-3
CASTLTGSGNTIYF
TGTGCCAGCACCCTGACAGGCTCTGGAAACACCATATATTTT
>TRBD2|-|TRBV11-2|TRBJ2-2
CASSLGLGSGEETGELFF
TGTGCCAGCAGCTTAGGGCTTGGTAGCGGGGAGGAAACCGGGGAGCTGTTTTTT
>-|-|TRBV5-1|TRBJ1-5
CASSLTGQPNQPQHF
TGCGCCAGCAGCTTAACCGGGCAGCCAAATCAGCCCCAGCATTTT
>TRBD1|-|TRBV15|TRBJ1-4
CATRDRAYEKLFF
TGTGCCACCAGGGACAGGGCGTATGAAAAACTGTTTTTT
>TRBD1|-|TRBV27|TRBJ2-7
CASSLAGTGGFYEQYF
TGTGCCAGCAGTTTGGCCGGGACAGGGGGCTTCTACGAGCAGTACTTC
>TRBD1|-|TRBV10-3|TRBJ1-1
CAISKTMTGGTEAFF
TGTGCCATCAGTAAAACAATGACAGGGGGCACTGAAGCTTTCTTT
>TRBD2|-|TRBV29-1|TRBJ2-2
CSVTGTSGDQNTGELFF
TGCAGCGTGACCGGGACTAGCGGAGACCAGAACACCGGGGAGCTGTTTTTT
>-|-|TRBV28|TRBJ1-1
CASTLPQMNTEAFF
TGTGCCAGCACCCTTCCACAAATGAACACTGAAGCTTTCTTT
>-|-|TRBV7-9|TRBJ2-5
CASSSPLTQETQYF
TGTGCCAGCAGCTCCCCCCTAACCCAAGAGACCCAGTACTTC
>TRBD1|-|TRBV2|TRBJ2-7
CASSEARGRGRSAREQYF
TGTGCCAGCAGTGAAGCAAGAGGCAGGGGGCGTAGTGCACGCGAGCAGTACTTC
>TRBD1|-|TRBV30|TRBJ1-4
CAWTSTGDTEKLFF
TGTGCCTGGACAAGCACAGGGGATACTGAAAAACTGTTTTTT
>-|-|TRBV18|TRBJ2-7
CASSPGSGEQYF
TGTGCCAGCTCACCAGGGTCCGGAGAGCAGTACTTC
>TRBD1|-|TRBV30|TRBJ2-5
CAHGQVLETQYF
TGTGCCCACGGACAGGTCCTCGAGACCCAGTACTTC
>-|-|TRBV14|TRBJ2-1
CASSPRDQYNEQFF
TGTGCCAGCAGCCCCCGGGACCAATACAATGAGCAGTTCTTC
>-|-|TRBV7-2|TRBJ2-7
CASTTGEFGEQYF
TGTGCCAGCACCACGGGAGAGTTTGGCGAGCAGTACTTC
>-|-|TRBV27|TRBJ2-1
CASSLRAPAYNEQFF
TGTGCCAGCAGTTTGAGGGCCCCGGCCTACAATGAGCAGTTCTTC
>-|-|TRBV5-1|TRBJ2-3
CASSLGVLASSDTQYF
TGCGCCAGCAGCTTGGGGGTGCTGGCCTCTTCAGATACGCAGTATTTT
>-|once|TRBV12-5|TRBJ1-3
CASGLSSGNTIYF
TGTGCTAGTGGTTTGTCCTCTGGAAACACCATATATTTT
>TRBD1|-|TRBV28|TRBJ1-2
CASSLASEGAFGYTF
TGTGCCAGCAGTTTAGCCTCAGAGGGGGCTTTTGGCTACACCTTC